What follows are 2 T cell receptor beta chains derived from one specimen sequenced in a study of T cells in localized non-small cell lung cancer. Measured with immunoSEQ multiplex PCR; TCRdb has only the in-frame clones, and not every one. This sample yields 19,000 or so clones, of which nearly 90% are seen a single time; just under 30% belongs to the top ten. The sequences come from peripheral blood mononuclear cells, collected before any cancer treatment. The receptors come from a male donor at least 60 years old with stage II lung adenocarcinoma.

The gene calls are TRBV7-3 and TRBJ2-5; D is perhaps TRBD1 (5 bases). V lost 5 bases and J 1 base, leaving 8 bases between the germline ends. Germline V CDR1 and CDR2: SGHTA, FQGTGA. The CDR3 sequence is 13 residues long. CDR3 in DNA: TGTGCCAGCAGCGAGCAGGGCCAAGAGACCCAGTACTTC. It specifies CASSEQGQETQYF.

This chain uses TRBV2 with TRBJ1-6; the D is unclear. V lost 4 bases and J lost 9, with 16 bases in between. CDR3 size: 15 residues. CDR1 is SNHLY and CDR2 is FYNNEI in the germline V gene. As DNA, the CDR3 is TGTGCCAGCAGTGTTGAGGGTTGGACTTCTTCACCCCTCCACTTT. Protein: CASSVEGWTSSPLHF.